Here is one TCR beta chain with its context. With a J-beta primer mix and a sample-barcoded 5' primer, a second PCR ran 7 to 11 cycles. Every sample gave at least 3 million paired-end reads containing CDR3. One entry per CDR3 protein, called by TCRdb with MiXCR from the 5' RACE reads. The sample carries 1.8 million or so distinct CDR3 sequences, roughly two fifths recorded once. The record originates from a study of blood T cells in healthy people across ages. Trimming took off 4 bases at V and 1 base at J, with 12 bases between the two ends. The CDR3 consists of 15 residues. Per the germline V gene, CDR1 is SGHTA and CDR2 is FQGNSA.

J is TRBJ2-3 and V is TRBV7-2; a weak D match, TRBD2 (6 bases). Source material: blood. This TCR was recovered from a human donor in good health. The CDR3 is CASSSLAARTDTQYF. The CDR3 DNA follows: TGTGCCAGCAGCTCCTTAGCGGCCCGCACAGATACGCAGTATTTT.